One sample yielded the 2 T cell receptor beta chains listed below, sequenced in a study of OX40 agonist ivuxolimab in advanced cancers. TCRdb keeps only in-frame clones here, not all; method: immunoSEQ multiplex PCR. Among some 70,000 clones listed, about 86% were seen once. The source was CD4+ or CD8+ T cells sorted from blood, collected in a trial of the OX40 agonist ivuxolimab. These receptor sequences come from an adult with an advanced solid tumor such as melanoma, head and neck, liver or kidney cancer.

V is TRBV15 and J is TRBJ2-3; D is uncertain. The ends were cut back, 1 base at V and 0 bases at J, with 8 bases in the middle. Germline V CDR1 and CDR2: LNHNV, YYDKDF (reference sequence). This CDR3 has 15 residues. CDR3 in DNA: TGTGCCACCAGCAGAGCCCGGGTTAGCACAGATACGCAGTATTTT. Residues: CATSRARVSTDTQYF.

This rearrangement joins TRBV30 to TRBJ1-2, with a tentative D call TRBD1 (5 bases). Between the trimmed V and J ends, which lost 0 bases and 7 bases, there was a span of 15 bases. The germline gives CDR1 GTSNPN, CDR2 SVGIG (reference sequence). There are 14 residues in the CDR3. This CDR3 is CAWSVSHLGPGYTF. Here the CDR3 DNA reads TGTGCCTGGAGTGTCTCACACCTGGGACCTGGCTACACCTTC. The variable domain in full, completed from reference TRBV30 and TRBJ1-2, reads SQTIHQWPATLVQPVGSPLSLECTVEGTSNPNLYWYRQAAGRGLQLLFYSVGIGQISSEVPQNLSASRPQDRQFILSSKKLLLSDSGFYLCAWSVSHLGPGYTFGSGTRLTVV.